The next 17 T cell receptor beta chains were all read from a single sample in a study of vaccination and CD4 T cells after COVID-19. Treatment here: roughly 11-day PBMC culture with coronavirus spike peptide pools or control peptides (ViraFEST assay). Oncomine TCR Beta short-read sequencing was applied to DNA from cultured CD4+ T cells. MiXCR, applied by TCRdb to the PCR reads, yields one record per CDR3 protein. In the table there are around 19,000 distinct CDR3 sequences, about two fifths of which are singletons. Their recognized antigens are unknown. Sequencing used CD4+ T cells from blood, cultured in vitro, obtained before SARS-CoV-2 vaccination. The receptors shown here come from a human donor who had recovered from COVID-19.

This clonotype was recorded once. Here the CDR3 reads CASRGQGDGYTF. The CDR3 nucleotides read TGTGCCAGCAGAGGACAGGGGGATGGCTACACCTTC. V gene TRBV25-1 combines with J gene TRBJ1-2; 10 bases align to TRBD1. The CDR3 has 12 residues. Germline CDR1 and CDR2: MGHDK and SYGVNS. The J segment lost 6 bases and the V segment lost 6 bases, leaving 1 base of the junction unmatched.

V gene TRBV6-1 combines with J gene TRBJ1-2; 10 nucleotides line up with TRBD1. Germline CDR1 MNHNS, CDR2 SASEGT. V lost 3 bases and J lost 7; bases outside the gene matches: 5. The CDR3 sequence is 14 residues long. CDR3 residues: CASSDRDRGPGYTF. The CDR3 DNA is TGTGCCAGCAGTGACCGGGACAGGGGCCCTGGCTACACCTTC.

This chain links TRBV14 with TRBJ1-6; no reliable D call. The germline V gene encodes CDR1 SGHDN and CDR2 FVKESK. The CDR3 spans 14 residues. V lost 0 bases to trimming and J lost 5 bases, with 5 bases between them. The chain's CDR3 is CASSQEGNNSPLHF. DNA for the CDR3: TGTGCCAGCAGCCAAGAGGGGAATAATTCACCCCTCCACTTT.

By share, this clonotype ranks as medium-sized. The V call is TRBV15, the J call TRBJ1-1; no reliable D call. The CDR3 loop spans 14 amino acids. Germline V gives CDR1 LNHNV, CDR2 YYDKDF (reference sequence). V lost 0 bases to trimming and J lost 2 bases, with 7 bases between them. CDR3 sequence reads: CATSRDTANTEAFF. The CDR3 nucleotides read TGTGCCACCAGCAGAGATACGGCTAACACTGAAGCTTTCTTT.

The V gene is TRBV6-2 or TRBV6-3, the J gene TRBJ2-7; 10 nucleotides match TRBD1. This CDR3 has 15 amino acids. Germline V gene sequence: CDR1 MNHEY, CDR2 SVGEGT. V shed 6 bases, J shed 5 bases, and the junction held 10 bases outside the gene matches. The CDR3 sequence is CASRESGQGNHEQYF. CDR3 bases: TGTGCCAGCAGGGAGTCGGGACAGGGGAACCACGAGCAGTACTTC.

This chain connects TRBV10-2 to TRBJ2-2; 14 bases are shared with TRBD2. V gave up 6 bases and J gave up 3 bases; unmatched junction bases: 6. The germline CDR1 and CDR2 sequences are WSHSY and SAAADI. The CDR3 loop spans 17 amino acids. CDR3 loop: CASRGLAGAIDTGELFF. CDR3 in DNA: TGCGCCAGCAGGGGACTAGCGGGAGCGATTGACACCGGGGAGCTGTTTTTT.

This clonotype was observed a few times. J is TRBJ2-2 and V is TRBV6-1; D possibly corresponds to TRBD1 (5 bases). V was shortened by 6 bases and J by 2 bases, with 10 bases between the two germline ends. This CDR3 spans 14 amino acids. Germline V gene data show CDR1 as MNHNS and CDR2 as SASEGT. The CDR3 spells CASRDSFNTGELFF. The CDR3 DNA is TGTGCCAGCAGAGACAGTTTCAACACCGGGGAGCTGTTTTTT.

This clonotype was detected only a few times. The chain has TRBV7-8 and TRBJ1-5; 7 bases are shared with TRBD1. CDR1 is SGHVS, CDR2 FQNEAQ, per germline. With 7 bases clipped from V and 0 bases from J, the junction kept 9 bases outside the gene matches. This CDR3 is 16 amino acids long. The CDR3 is CASTPGGSLSNQPQHF. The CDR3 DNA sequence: TGTGCCAGCACCCCAGGGGGAAGCCTTAGCAATCAGCCCCAGCATTTT.

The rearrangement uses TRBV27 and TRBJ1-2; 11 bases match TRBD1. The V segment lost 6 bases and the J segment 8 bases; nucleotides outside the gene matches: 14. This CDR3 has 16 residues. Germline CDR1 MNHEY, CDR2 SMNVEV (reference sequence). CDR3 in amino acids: CASRPTGTGGSQGYTF. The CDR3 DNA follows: TGTGCCAGCAGACCCACCGGGACAGGGGGGTCGCAAGGCTACACCTTC.

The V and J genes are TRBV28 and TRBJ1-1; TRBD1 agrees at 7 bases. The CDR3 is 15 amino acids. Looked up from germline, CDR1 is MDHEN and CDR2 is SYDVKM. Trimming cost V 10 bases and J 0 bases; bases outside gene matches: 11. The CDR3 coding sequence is TGTGCCACTACTAACCGACAGGGCATGAACACTGAAGCTTTCTTT. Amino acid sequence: CATTNRQGMNTEAFF.

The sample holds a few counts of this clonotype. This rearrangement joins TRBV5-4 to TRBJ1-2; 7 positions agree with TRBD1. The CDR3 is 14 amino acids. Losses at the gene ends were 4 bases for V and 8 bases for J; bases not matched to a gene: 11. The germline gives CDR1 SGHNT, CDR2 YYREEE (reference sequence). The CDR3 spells CASSVDDREKGYTF. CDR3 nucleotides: TGTGCCAGCAGCGTAGATGACAGGGAGAAGGGCTACACCTTC.

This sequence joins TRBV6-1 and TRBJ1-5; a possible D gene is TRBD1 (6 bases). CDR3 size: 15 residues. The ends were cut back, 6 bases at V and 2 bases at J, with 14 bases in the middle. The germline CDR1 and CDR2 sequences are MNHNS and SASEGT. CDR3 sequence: CASRQQGNGNQPQHF. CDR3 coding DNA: TGTGCCAGCAGACAACAGGGAAACGGCAATCAGCCCCAGCATTTT.

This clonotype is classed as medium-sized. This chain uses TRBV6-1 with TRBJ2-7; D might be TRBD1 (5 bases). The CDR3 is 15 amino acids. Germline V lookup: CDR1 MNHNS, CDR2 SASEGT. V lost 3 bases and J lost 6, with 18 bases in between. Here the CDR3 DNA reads TGTGCCAGCAGTGACTATTACGGGCAGGGTGGCGAGCAGTACTTC. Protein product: CASSDYYGQGGEQYF.

CDR3 region: CASSYRTSGGTTQYF. The CDR3 coding sequence is TGTGCCAGCAGTTATAGGACTAGCGGGGGTACAACCCAGTACTTC. The chain carries TRBV6-2 or TRBV6-3 and TRBJ2-5; 13 bases align to TRBD2. The CDR3 has 15 residues. CDR1 is MNHEY and CDR2 is SVGEGT in the germline V gene. V gave up 3 bases and J gave up 8 bases; unmatched junction bases: 6.

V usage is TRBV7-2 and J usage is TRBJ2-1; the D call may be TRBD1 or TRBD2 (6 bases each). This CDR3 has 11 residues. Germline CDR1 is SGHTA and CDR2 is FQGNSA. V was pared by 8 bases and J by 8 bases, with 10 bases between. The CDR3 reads CASSGAYEQFF. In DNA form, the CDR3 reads TGTGCCAGCTCGGGGGCATATGAGCAGTTCTTC.

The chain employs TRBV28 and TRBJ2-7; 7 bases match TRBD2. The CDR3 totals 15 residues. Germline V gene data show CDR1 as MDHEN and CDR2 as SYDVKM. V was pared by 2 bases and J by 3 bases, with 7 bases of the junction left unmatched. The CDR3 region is CASSLGGGMGYEQYF. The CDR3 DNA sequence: TGTGCCAGCAGTTTAGGGGGGGGAATGGGCTACGAGCAGTACTTC.

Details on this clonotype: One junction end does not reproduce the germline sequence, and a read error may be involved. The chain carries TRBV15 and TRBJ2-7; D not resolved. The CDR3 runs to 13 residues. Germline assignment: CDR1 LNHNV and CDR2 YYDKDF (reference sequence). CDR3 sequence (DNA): TGTGCCACCAGCAGAGATTCCCTTGGGCTCTCAAACTTC. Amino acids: CATSRDSLGLSNF.